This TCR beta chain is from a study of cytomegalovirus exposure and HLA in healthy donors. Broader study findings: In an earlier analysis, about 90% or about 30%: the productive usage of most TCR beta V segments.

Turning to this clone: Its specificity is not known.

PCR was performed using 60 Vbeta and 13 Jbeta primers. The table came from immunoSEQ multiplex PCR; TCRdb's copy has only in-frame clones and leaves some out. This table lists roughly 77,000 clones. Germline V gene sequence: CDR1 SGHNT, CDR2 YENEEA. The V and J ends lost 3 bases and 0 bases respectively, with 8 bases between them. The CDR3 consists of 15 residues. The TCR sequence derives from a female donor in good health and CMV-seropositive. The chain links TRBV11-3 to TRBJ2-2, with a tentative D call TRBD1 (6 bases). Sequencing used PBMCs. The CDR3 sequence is CASSFGTTNTGELFF. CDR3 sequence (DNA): TGTGCCAGCAGCTTCGGGACAACGAACACCGGGGAGCTGTTTTTT.